These T cell receptor beta chains were read from a single sample in a study of post-analysis software for immune sequencing data. In TCRdb, the PCR reads were re-called with MiXCR into one record per CDR3 protein. There are roughly 200,000 distinct CDR3 sequences in the sample; 29% occur only once, and about 3.4% lies in the top ten. The source material was blood. Receptor source: a girl aged 2 to 17 with multiple sclerosis. Both conserved end residues are part of each CDR3. A D gene is named only where the DNA matches it firmly. Only part of the rows carry a size: once, few, many, or a class if the clone is expanded.

D gene	V gene	J gene	clone size	CDR3 protein	CDR3 DNA
TRBD1	TRBV20-1	TRBJ1-4	few	CSARRTGTREKLFF	TGCAGTGCTCGTAGGACAGGGACAAGAGAAAAACTGTTTTTT
.	TRBV4-1	TRBJ2-1	many	CASSQETGSSYNEQFF	TGCGCCAGCAGCCAAGAAACCGGGAGCTCCTACAATGAGCAGTTCTTC
TRBD2	TRBV11-2	TRBJ2-7	.	CASSLVASGASYEQYF	TGTGCCAGCAGCTTAGTGGCTAGCGGGGCCTCCTACGAGCAGTACTTC
.	TRBV18	TRBJ2-3	.	CASSPNRQEADTQYF	TGTGCCAGCTCACCTAACAGACAGGAGGCAGATACGCAGTATTTT
.	TRBV20-1	TRBJ1-1	.	CSARDPMENTEAFF	TGCAGTGCTAGAGACCCAATGGAGAACACTGAAGCTTTCTTT
.	TRBV20-1	TRBJ2-1	many	CSARDRLRGTYNEQFF	TGCAGTGCTAGAGATAGATTGCGAGGGACCTACAATGAGCAGTTCTTC
.	TRBV12-3/TRBV12-4	TRBJ2-3	.	CASRSADAQYF	TGTGCCAGCCGGAGTGCAGATGCGCAGTATTTT
.	TRBV29-1	TRBJ1-5	many	CSVQEGSNQPQHF	TGCAGCGTCCAAGAAGGTAGCAATCAGCCCCAGCATTTT
.	TRBV20-1	TRBJ2-5	medium-sized	CSARDLERRETQYF	TGCAGTGCTAGAGATCTCGAGCGGAGGGAGACCCAGTACTTC
TRBD1	TRBV5-1	TRBJ2-7	few	CASSSGTGGPFEQYF	TGCGCCAGCAGCTCCGGGACAGGGGGACCATTCGAGCAGTACTTC
.	TRBV13	TRBJ1-1	.	CASSEGGRAMNTEAFF	TGTGCCAGCAGCGAGGGGGGCAGGGCCATGAACACTGAAGCTTTCTTT
TRBD1	TRBV4-2	TRBJ1-1	few	CASSLTRARGTEAFF	TGTGCCAGCAGCCTAACCAGAGCCAGGGGGACTGAAGCTTTCTTT
.	TRBV18	TRBJ2-3	many	CASSPPSGPPSEGQYF	TGTGCCAGCTCACCACCGTCCGGCCCCCCATCGGAAGGGCAGTATTTT
.	TRBV6-5	TRBJ1-3	.	CASSYTGFPGNTIYF	TGTGCCAGCAGTTACACAGGGTTTCCTGGAAACACCATATATTTT
.	TRBV7-8	TRBJ2-7	.	CAGSLVRGQYF	TGTGCCGGCTCCCTAGTCCGCGGGCAGTACTTC
TRBD1	TRBV5-1	TRBJ2-1	.	CASSPGQGYNEQFF	TGCGCCAGCAGCCCGGGACAGGGATACAATGAGCAGTTCTTC
TRBD1	TRBV2	TRBJ1-1	few	CASTGERYTEAFF	TGTGCCAGTACAGGGGAGAGGTACACTGAAGCTTTCTTT
TRBD1	TRBV5-1	TRBJ1-2	.	CASSLGTGTNYGYTF	TGCGCCAGCAGCTTGGGGACAGGGACTAACTATGGCTACACCTTC
.	TRBV9	TRBJ2-7	many	CASNRGRGPSYEQYF	TGTGCCAGCAACCGAGGGAGAGGACCCTCCTACGAGCAGTACTTC
.	TRBV21-1	TRBJ2-7	many	CASTQGCEQYF	TGTGCCAGCACCCAGGGGTGCGAGCAGTACTTC
.	TRBV20-1	TRBJ2-5	.	CSARDGQGNNEQYF	TGCAGTGCTAGAGATGGGCAGGGTAACAATGAGCAGTACTTC
.	TRBV28	TRBJ2-7	.	CASWEQYF	TGTGCCAGCTGGGAGCAGTACTTC
.	TRBV7-2	TRBJ1-2	many	CASSLASGYGYTF	TGTGCCAGCAGCTTAGCTTCGGGCTATGGCTACACCTTC
.	TRBV6-4	TRBJ2-5	.	CASSDVPKNEQYF	TGTGCCAGCAGTGACGTACCAAAAAATGAGCAGTACTTC
.	TRBV28	TRBJ1-4	many	CASSLHGTPQKLFF	TGTGCCAGCAGTTTACATGGGACCCCACAAAAACTGTTTTTT
.	TRBV20-1	TRBJ2-7	few	CSARGQGLVSDEQYF	TGCAGTGCTAGGGGGCAGGGGCTCGTCTCCGACGAGCAGTACTTC
.	TRBV6-4	TRBJ1-4	.	CASSDSFRRPEKLFF	TGTGCCAGCAGTGACTCTTTTCGGCGTCCTGAAAAACTGTTTTTT
.	TRBV28	TRBJ2-1	once	CASSQGGSGLSYNEQFF	TGTGCCAGCAGCCAAGGGGGTAGCGGCCTTTCCTACAATGAGCAGTTCTTC
.	TRBV7-2	TRBJ2-7	.	CASSLGEYEQYF	TGTGCCAGCAGCTTAGGCGAGTACGAGCAGTACTTC
.	TRBV5-1	TRBJ1-5	.	CASSLAGKSGGNQPQHF	TGCGCCAGCAGCTTGGCCGGGAAGAGCGGGGGCAATCAGCCCCAGCATTTT
.	TRBV5-1	TRBJ2-3	.	CASSLTATRGGDTQYF	TGCGCCAGCAGCTTGACCGCAACTAGGGGGGGAGATACGCAGTATTTT
TRBD2	TRBV6-5	TRBJ2-7	many	CASSWTSGRGNEQYF	TGTGCCAGCAGTTGGACTAGCGGGAGGGGCAACGAGCAGTACTTC
TRBD2	TRBV28	TRBJ2-1	few	CASSLYGLAGLTSYNEQFF	TGTGCCAGCAGCCTGTACGGGCTAGCGGGCCTCACATCCTACAATGAGCAGTTCTTC
TRBD1	TRBV25-1	TRBJ1-2	few	CASSEPGQGSYGYTF	TGTGCCAGCAGTGAACCGGGACAGGGCAGCTATGGCTACACCTTC
.	TRBV5-1	TRBJ1-1	many	CASSLAGGGTEAFF	TGCGCCAGCAGCTTGGCCGGTGGGGGCACTGAAGCTTTCTTT
TRBD2	TRBV7-6	TRBJ2-1	few	CASSLEVPLAVSSYNEQFF	TGTGCCAGCAGCTTAGAAGTCCCCCTAGCGGTGAGCTCCTACAATGAGCAGTTCTTC
TRBD2	TRBV4-1	TRBJ2-2	.	CASSQVLLRTSSRVTGELFF	TGCGCCAGCAGCCAAGTGCTTCTTAGGACTAGTTCTCGGGTCACCGGGGAGCTGTTTTTT
.	TRBV5-1	TRBJ1-1	.	CASSLARTPMNTEAFF	TGCGCCAGCAGCTTGGCGCGGACCCCTATGAACACTGAAGCTTTCTTT
TRBD2	TRBV20-1	TRBJ2-2	.	CSASRLAGGPRLYTGELFF	TGCAGTGCTAGCCGACTAGCGGGGGGGCCTCGTTTGTACACCGGGGAGCTGTTTTTT
.	TRBV7-8	TRBJ1-1	.	CASSLRWQMNTEAFF	TGTGCCAGCAGCCTTAGGTGGCAGATGAACACTGAAGCTTTCTTT
.	TRBV24-1	TRBJ2-1	.	CATSDSAGHPGTGGVTSSYNEQFF	TGTGCCACCAGTGATTCCGCGGGACACCCTGGGACGGGCGGAGTTACTAGCTCCTACAATGAGCAGTTCTTC
TRBD2	TRBV5-1	TRBJ2-7	.	CASTPGLASYEQYF	TGCGCCAGCACCCCGGGACTAGCGTCCTACGAGCAGTACTTC
TRBD2	TRBV7-9	TRBJ2-1	.	CASSRTSGIVGNEQFF	TGTGCCAGCAGCCGTACTAGCGGGATCGTGGGCAATGAGCAGTTCTTC
TRBD2	TRBV7-9	TRBJ2-3	.	CASSDRGGADAQYF	TGTGCCAGCAGCGACCGGGGGGGCGCAGATGCGCAGTATTTT
TRBD1	TRBV20-1	TRBJ2-5	many	CSARWGQVAPETQYF	TGCAGTGCTAGGTGGGGACAGGTAGCACCAGAGACCCAGTACTTC
.	TRBV5-1	TRBJ1-2	many	CASSSAPTASNYGYTF	TGCGCCAGCAGCTCCGCCCCGACAGCTTCCAACTATGGCTACACCTTC
.	TRBV20-1	TRBJ2-1	many	CSARVAWESGNDEQFF	TGCAGTGCTAGAGTGGCGTGGGAATCTGGTAACGATGAGCAGTTCTTC
.	TRBV29-1	TRBJ2-5	many	CSVRRQAETQYF	TGCAGCGTACGCCGACAGGCAGAGACCCAGTACTTC
.	TRBV4-1	TRBJ1-3	few	CASSQQVSGNTIYF	TGCGCCAGCAGCCAGCAGGTCTCTGGAAACACCATATATTTT
TRBD2	TRBV6-6	TRBJ2-3	many	CASSYSTAGGDTQYF	TGTGCCAGCAGTTACTCGACAGCGGGAGGAGATACGCAGTATTTT
TRBD2	TRBV5-1	TRBJ2-7	.	CASSLDGGNSYEQYF	TGCGCCAGCAGCTTGGACGGGGGGAACTCCTACGAGCAGTACTTC
.	TRBV6-6	TRBJ2-3	once	CASSYGAGRDTQYF	TGTGCCAGCAGTTACGGGGCGGGGAGAGATACGCAGTATTTT
.	TRBV2	TRBJ1-5	few	CASSDRTVNQPQHF	TGTGCCAGCAGTGACCGGACGGTCAATCAGCCCCAGCATTTT
TRBD2	TRBV7-8	TRBJ2-7	.	CASSLKRDFPYEQYF	TGTGCCAGCAGCCTTAAGCGGGATTTCCCCTACGAGCAGTACTTC
TRBD2	TRBV11-2	TRBJ2-5	few	CASSFSEGLAGRETQYF	TGTGCCAGCAGCTTTTCGGAAGGACTAGCGGGACGGGAGACCCAGTACTTC
.	TRBV5-1	TRBJ2-2	few	CASSLALGNTGELFF	TGCGCCAGCAGCTTGGCCCTTGGGAACACCGGGGAGCTGTTTTTT
.	TRBV4-2	TRBJ1-2	.	CVSSQAGAAFNYGYTF	TGTGTCAGCAGCCAAGCCGGGGCAGCGTTTAACTATGGCTACACCTTC
TRBD1	TRBV28	TRBJ2-5	.	CASSLVVGQERTQYF	TGTGCCAGCAGTTTAGTAGTGGGACAGGAAAGGACCCAGTACTTC
TRBD1	TRBV27	TRBJ1-5	.	CASWDRFSNQPQHF	TGTGCCAGCTGGGACAGATTTAGCAATCAGCCCCAGCATTTT